The 23 T cell receptor beta chains given below trace back to one sample, sequenced in a study of blood T cells in healthy people across ages. Next came a second PCR, run for about 7 to 12 cycles, which used a sample-barcoded 5' primer along with a J-beta primer mix. TCRdb used MiXCR to reprocess the 5' RACE reads, holding one entry per CDR3 protein. Of about 1.5 million distinct CDR3 sequences listed, approximately 40% are singletons. Sequencing input: blood. Receptors originate from a woman between 18 and 30 years old in good health.

This clonotype was observed a few times. The chain recombines TRBV10-3 with TRBJ2-1; the D is unclear. Between the trimmed V and J ends, which lost 2 bases and 6 bases, there was a span of 5 bases. Per the germline V gene, CDR1 is ENHRY and CDR2 is SYGVKD. The CDR3 runs 12 residues. CDR3 bases: TGTGCCATCAGTGAGGCAGGCAATGAGCAGTTCTTC. Encoded protein: CAISEAGNEQFF.

The chain uses TRBV12-3 or TRBV12-4 and TRBJ1-2, with TRBD1 matching over 7 bases. After removal of 3 bases from V and 7 bases from J, the junction contained 2 bases not matched to a gene. CDR3 size: 12 residues. The CDR3 DNA follows: TGTGCCAGCAGTTTGCACAGGGGTGGCTACACCTTC. Translation: CASSLHRGGYTF.

The chain links TRBV6-5 to TRBJ2-7, with no clear D. This CDR3 region has 15 residues. From germline, CDR1 is MNHEY and CDR2 SVGAGI. The ends were cut back, 7 bases at V and 5 bases at J, with 21 bases in the middle. The CDR3 DNA sequence: TGTGCCAGCAAAACGGACGGTTCCGACGTCCACGAGCAGTACTTC. Its translation: CASKTDGSDVHEQYF.

This rearrangement joins TRBV20-1 to TRBJ2-2, with D unresolved. Germline CDR1 and CDR2: DFQATT and SNEGSKA (reference sequence). The CDR3 contains 14 residues. Trimming shortened V by 2 bases and J by 0 bases, and 7 bases separated the two germline ends. The CDR3 sequence is CSARNLANTGELFF. CDR3 sequence (DNA): TGCAGTGCTAGAAACCTCGCGAACACCGGGGAGCTGTTTTTT.

This clonotype was seen a handful of times. The rearrangement links TRBV10-3 to TRBJ2-1; tentatively, D is TRBD2 (5 bases). The CDR3 spans 15 residues. Germline loops: CDR1 ENHRY, CDR2 SYGVKD. Trimming removed 6 bases from V and 6 bases from J, with 18 bases in between. This chain's CDR3 is CAIRTSGTDGNEQFF. In nucleotides, the CDR3 is TGTGCCATCAGGACCAGCGGAACGGATGGCAATGAGCAGTTCTTC.

This chain joins TRBV6-5 and TRBJ1-1; D gene uncertain. Germline CDR1 and CDR2: MNHEY and SVGAGI. This CDR3 has 15 amino acids. The ends were cut back, 0 bases at V and 1 base at J, with 9 bases in the middle. The CDR3 nucleotides are TGTGCCAGCAGTTACTCGATTGCGGGGAACACTGAAGCTTTCTTT. Translating it yields CASSYSIAGNTEAFF.

V and J are TRBV12-3 or TRBV12-4 and TRBJ1-1; unclear D gene. V was trimmed by 5 bases and J by 1 base, leaving 14 bases between them. The CDR3 runs 15 residues. The CDR3 loop is CASSPPARPNTEAFF. CDR3 bases: TGTGCCAGCAGTCCTCCGGCGAGACCGAACACTGAAGCTTTCTTT.

This clonotype was observed once. The junction differs from germline at one of its ends, possibly a read error. The chain is built from TRBV12-3 or TRBV12-4 and TRBJ2-1; 8 bases fit TRBD2. This CDR3 is built from 18 residues. CDR3 sequence: CASSFPYSGDLSYNVQFF. Here the CDR3 DNA reads TGTGCCAGCAGTTTCCCCTATAGCGGGGATCTCTCCTACAATGTGCAGTTCTTC.

This clonotype is a singleton in its sample. The chain links TRBV14 to TRBJ1-2, with TRBD1 matching 8 bases. Trimming removed 1 base from V and 4 bases from J; junction bases left unmatched: 8. The CDR3 length is 16 residues. Germline lookup yields CDR1 SGHDN and CDR2 FVKESK. This CDR3 reads CASSQVGQGWGYGYTF. In DNA form, the CDR3 reads TGTGCCAGCAGCCAAGTTGGACAGGGCTGGGGCTATGGCTACACCTTC.

The rearrangement links TRBV29-1 to TRBJ2-3, with D perhaps TRBD2 (6 bases). CDR3 length: 13 amino acids. The germline gives CDR1 SQVTM, CDR2 ANQGSEA. V was trimmed by 7 bases and J by 2 bases, leaving 13 bases between them. In nucleotides, the CDR3 is TGCAGCGCCGTCGGGGGATACACAGATACGCAGTATTTT. It specifies CSAVGGYTDTQYF.

Only a few counts were recorded for this clonotype. The rearrangement links TRBV28 to TRBJ2-3, with 9 nucleotides matching TRBD2. Germline V gene sequence: CDR1 MDHEN, CDR2 SYDVKM. Trimming cost V 6 bases and J 8 bases; bases outside gene matches: 12. The CDR3 is 15 residues long. CDR3 sequence: CASRTWGGGDPTQYF. The DNA of the CDR3 is TGTGCCAGCAGGACCTGGGGCGGGGGGGACCCTACGCAGTATTTT.

The chain has TRBV6-1 and TRBJ2-3, with 11 positions matching TRBD2. J was trimmed by 5 bases and V by 5 bases; bases with no gene match: 6. The CDR3 has 15 residues. CDR1 is MNHNS and CDR2 is SASEGT in the germline V gene. The CDR3 DNA reads TGTGCCAGCAGTACTAGCGGGAGAGGGGTAGATACGCAGTATTTT. It encodes CASSTSGRGVDTQYF.

This chain uses TRBV12-3 or TRBV12-4 with TRBJ2-7, with TRBD2 identical over 7 bases. This CDR3 has 12 residues. The V gene end was trimmed by 6 bases and the J gene end by 3 bases; junction bases not matched to a gene: 2. CDR3 nucleotides: TGTGCCAGCAGATGGGGGGGCTACGAGCAGTACTTC. This sequence encodes CASRWGGYEQYF.

This clonotype has more than one count but fewer than ten. This chain links TRBV27 with TRBJ2-5; weak D call: TRBD1 (6 bases). This CDR3 contains 14 residues. From germline, CDR1 is MNHEY and CDR2 SMNVEV (reference sequence). Between the trimmed V and J ends, which lost 5 bases and 5 bases, there was a span of 15 bases. CDR3 nucleotide sequence: TGTGCCAGCAGTACGACAGGAAGGAGGGAGACCCAGTACTTC. It specifies CASSTTGRRETQYF.

This clonotype has just a few counts. J is TRBJ2-5 and V is TRBV7-8; the D is unclear. The V end was cut by 5 bases, the J end by 4 bases, with 8 bases between. Germline lookup yields CDR1 SGHVS and CDR2 FQNEAQ. The CDR3 spans 12 residues. This chain's CDR3 is CASSRTLETQYF. The CDR3 DNA follows: TGTGCCAGCAGCCGGACCCTAGAGACCCAGTACTTC.

The chain has TRBV20-1 and TRBJ2-7; a weak D match, TRBD2 (5 bases). The CDR3 has 14 residues. CDR1 and CDR2 from the germline V gene are DFQATT and SNEGSKA (reference sequence). V shed 4 bases and J shed 0 bases, with 13 bases lying between them. The CDR3 sequence: CSATERRSSYEQYF. CDR3 DNA sequence: TGCAGTGCTACAGAACGGAGGAGCTCCTACGAGCAGTACTTC.

V usage is TRBV29-1 and J usage is TRBJ2-3; D gene ambiguous. The CDR3 totals 13 residues. V dropped 6 bases and J dropped 2 bases, with 12 bases sitting between them. The germline V gene encodes CDR1 SQVTM and CDR2 ANQGSEA. CDR3 bases: TGCAGCGTCGCCCCGCGGCACACAGATACGCAGTATTTT. Residues: CSVAPRHTDTQYF.

This clonotype was detected ten times or more. This chain connects TRBV2 to TRBJ2-1, with D hard to call. Trimming took off 0 bases at V and 0 bases at J, with 6 bases between the two ends. Germline assignment: CDR1 SNHLY and CDR2 FYNNEI. CDR3 length equals 15 residues. CDR3 amino acids: CASSEAKGSYNEQFF. CDR3 bases: TGTGCCAGCAGTGAAGCCAAGGGCTCCTACAATGAGCAGTTCTTC.

This clonotype was observed at least ten times. This sequence joins TRBV5-1 and TRBJ2-5; 8 bases match TRBD2. The CDR3 sequence is 14 residues long. CDR1 and CDR2 (germline): SGHRS, YFSETQ. Trimming cost V 0 bases and J 4 bases; bases outside gene matches: 2. The CDR3 region is CASSLGTSRETQYF. The CDR3 DNA reads as TGCGCCAGCAGCTTGGGGACTAGCCGAGAGACCCAGTACTTC.

This chain joins TRBV6-1 and TRBJ2-7; 8 bases line up with TRBD2. The CDR3 runs 17 residues. J was trimmed by 2 bases and V by 1 base; bases with no gene match: 10. Germline values: CDR1 MNHNS, CDR2 SASEGT. Here the CDR3 DNA reads TGTGCCAGCAGTGAAGGGGGCCTAGCGGGCCGACCCTACGAGCAGTACTTC. It is translated as CASSEGGLAGRPYEQYF.

The chain uses TRBV12-3 or TRBV12-4 and TRBJ2-7; D may be TRBD1 or TRBD2 (6 bases each). The CDR3 contains 14 residues. The V and J ends lost 8 bases and 1 base respectively, with 15 bases between them. CDR3 nucleotide sequence: TGTGCCAGCCGGCAGGGGAGGTGGTCCTACGAGCAGTACTTC. Its protein product is CASRQGRWSYEQYF.

The chain has TRBV20-1 and TRBJ2-1; D is perhaps TRBD2 (6 bases). Germline values: CDR1 DFQATT, CDR2 SNEGSKA (reference sequence). The CDR3 sequence is 16 residues long. V was shortened by 0 bases and J by 9 bases, with 21 bases between the two germline ends. As DNA, the CDR3 is TGCAGTGCTAGAGATCTCGGCGGGGCGGCCCTATCTGAGCAGTTCTTC. It codes for CSARDLGGAALSEQFF.

The rearrangement joins TRBV4-1 to TRBJ1-3, with D possibly TRBD1 on 5 matching bases. Between the trimmed V and J ends, which lost 0 bases and 0 bases, there was a span of 15 bases. Germline CDR1 is MGHRA and CDR2 is YSYEKL. The length of the CDR3 is 18 residues. The CDR3 loop reads CASSQEGYSGLSGNTIYF. CDR3 bases: TGCGCCAGCAGCCAAGAGGGCTACTCAGGGCTCTCTGGAAACACCATATATTTT.